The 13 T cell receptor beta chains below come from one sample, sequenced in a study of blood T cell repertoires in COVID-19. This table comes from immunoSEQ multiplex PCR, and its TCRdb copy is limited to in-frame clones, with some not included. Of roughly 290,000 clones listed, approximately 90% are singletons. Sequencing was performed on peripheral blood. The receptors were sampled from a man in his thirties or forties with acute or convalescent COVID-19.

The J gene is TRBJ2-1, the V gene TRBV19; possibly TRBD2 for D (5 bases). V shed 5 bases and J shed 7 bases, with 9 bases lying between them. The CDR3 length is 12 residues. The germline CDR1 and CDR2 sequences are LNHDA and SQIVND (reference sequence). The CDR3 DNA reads TGTGCCAGTAGTCCCCAGCGGAATGAGCAGTTCTTC. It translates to CASSPQRNEQFF.

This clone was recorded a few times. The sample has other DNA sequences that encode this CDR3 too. The CDR3 spells CASSLGQGNTEAFF. The CDR3 bases are TGTGCCAGCAGCTTAGGGCAGGGGAACACTGAAGCTTTCTTT. This chain connects TRBV11-2 to TRBJ1-1; perhaps TRBD1 as D (5 bases). V was cut by 1 base and J by 1 base, with 7 bases left in between. Germline assignment: CDR1 SGHAT and CDR2 FQNNGV. There are 14 residues in the CDR3.

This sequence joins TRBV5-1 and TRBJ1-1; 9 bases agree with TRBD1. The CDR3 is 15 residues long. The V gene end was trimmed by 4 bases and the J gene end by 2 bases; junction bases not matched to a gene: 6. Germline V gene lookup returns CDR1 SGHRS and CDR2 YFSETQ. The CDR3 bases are TGCGCCAGCAGCCCCTGGACAGGGGCTAACACTGAAGCTTTCTTT. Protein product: CASSPWTGANTEAFF.

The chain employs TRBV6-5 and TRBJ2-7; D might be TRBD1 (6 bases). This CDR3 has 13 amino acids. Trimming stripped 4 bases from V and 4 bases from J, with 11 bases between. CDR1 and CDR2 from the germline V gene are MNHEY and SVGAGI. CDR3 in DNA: TGTGCCAGCAGTTTACAGGGTCAGTACGAGCAGTACTTC. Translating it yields CASSLQGQYEQYF.

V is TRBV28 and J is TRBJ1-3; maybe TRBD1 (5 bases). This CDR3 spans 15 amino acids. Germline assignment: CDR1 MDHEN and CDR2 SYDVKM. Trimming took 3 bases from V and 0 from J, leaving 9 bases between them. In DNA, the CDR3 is TGTGCCAGCAGTTTTACAGGCTCCTCTGGAAACACCATATATTTT. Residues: CASSFTGSSGNTIYF.

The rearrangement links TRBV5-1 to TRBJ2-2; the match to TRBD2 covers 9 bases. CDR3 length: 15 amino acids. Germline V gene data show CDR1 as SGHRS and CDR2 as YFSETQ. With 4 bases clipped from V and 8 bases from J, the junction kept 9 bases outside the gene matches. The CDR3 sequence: CASSMAGGPIGELFF. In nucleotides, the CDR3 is TGCGCCAGCAGCATGGCGGGAGGGCCTATTGGGGAGCTGTTTTTT.

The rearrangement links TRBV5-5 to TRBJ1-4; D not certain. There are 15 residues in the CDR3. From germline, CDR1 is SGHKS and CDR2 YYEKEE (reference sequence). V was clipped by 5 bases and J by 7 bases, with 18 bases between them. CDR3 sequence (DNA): TGTGCCAGCAGTGCCGGGCCGTACGGGAGTGAAAAACTGTTTTTT. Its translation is CASSAGPYGSEKLFF.

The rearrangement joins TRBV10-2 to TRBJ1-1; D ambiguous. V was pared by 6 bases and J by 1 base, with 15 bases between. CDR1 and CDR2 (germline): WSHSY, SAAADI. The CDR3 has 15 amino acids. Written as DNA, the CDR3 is TGCGCCAGCAGCTGGGCGCTGGGCAAGAACACTGAAGCTTTCTTT. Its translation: CASSWALGKNTEAFF.

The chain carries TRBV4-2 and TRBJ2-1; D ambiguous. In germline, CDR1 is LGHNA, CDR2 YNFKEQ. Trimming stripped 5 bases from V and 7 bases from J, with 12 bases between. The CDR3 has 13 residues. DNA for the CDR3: TGTGCCAGCAGCGCGCTAGTCTTGAATGAGCAGTTCTTC. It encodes CASSALVLNEQFF.

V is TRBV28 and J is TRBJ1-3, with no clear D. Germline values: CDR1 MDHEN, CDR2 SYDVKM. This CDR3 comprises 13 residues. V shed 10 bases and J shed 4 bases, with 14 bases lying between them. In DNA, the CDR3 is TGTGCCACCATGGTTCTCAGGGGAAACACCATATATTTT. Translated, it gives CATMVLRGNTIYF.

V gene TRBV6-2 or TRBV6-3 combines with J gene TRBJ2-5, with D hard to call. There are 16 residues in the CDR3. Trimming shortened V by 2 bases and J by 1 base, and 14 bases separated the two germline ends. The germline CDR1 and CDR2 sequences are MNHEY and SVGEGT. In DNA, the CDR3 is TGTGCCAGCAGTTACCCGCTCGTGGGCTTCCAAGAGACCCAGTACTTC. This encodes CASSYPLVGFQETQYF.

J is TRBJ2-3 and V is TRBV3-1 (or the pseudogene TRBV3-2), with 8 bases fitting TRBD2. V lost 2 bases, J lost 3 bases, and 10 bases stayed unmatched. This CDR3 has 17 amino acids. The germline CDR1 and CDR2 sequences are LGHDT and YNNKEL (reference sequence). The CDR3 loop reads CASSQHAGGRMTDTQYF. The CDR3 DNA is TGTGCCAGCAGCCAACATGCAGGCGGGAGGATGACAGATACGCAGTATTTT.

The CDR3 DNA is TGTGCCAGCAGCTGGGGCAGGGGGTCTGGAAACACCATATATTTT. Its protein is CASSWGRGSGNTIYF. This chain connects TRBV7-3 to TRBJ1-3; the match to TRBD1 covers 7 bases. Germline V gene sequence: CDR1 SGHTA, CDR2 FQGTGA. This CDR3 is 15 amino acids long. Trimming removed 4 bases from V and 1 base from J; junction bases left unmatched: 4.